This entry concerns a single TCR beta chain. Its target antigen remains unknown. No much larger clone exists at a distance of one base, and base qualities are not known. The data were taken from a study of blood T cell repertoires in COVID-19 (TCRdb year 2020). In the study overall: Samples from collaborators originated in the United States, Italy and Spain and spanned both the acute and convalescent phases of COVID-19. The material from the prospective study consisted of cDNA or gDNA derived from T cells, B-cell-depleted T cells, or PBMCs. The dataset comprised deeply sampled blood TCRbeta repertoires from subjects exposed to, actively infected with, or recovered from COVID-19. The repertoires were made available in a free public database intended to serve as a resource for research on the immune response to SARS-CoV-2. The samples were drawn from two sources: the first 160 participants of the ongoing ImmuneRACE study, and fewer than 1,500 subjects contributed by 6 global collaborators. The sample metadata nearly always contained a de-identified subject ID, COVID-19 status, age in years and sex. Where available, HLA class I and class II types were obtained from metadata supplied by the sample provider rather than from assay-based typing. Study-level results and caveats: How much clinical and demographic metadata was included differed by source and by participant, and the metadata was provided uncurated.

The immunoSEQ Assay, a bias-controlled multiplex PCR, was used to amplify TCRbeta CDR3 regions from genomic DNA. For the original study's pipeline: The number of nucleated cells in each sample was estimated from the amplification of reference gene primers within the assay. Sequence reads were collapsed and filtered to measure the absolute abundance of every unique TCRbeta CDR3 rearrangement. For each sample, productive Simpson clonality was calculated as the square root of Simpson's diversity index across productive rearrangements. The source is immuneACCESS, and TCRdb retained only in-frame sequences with V and J called. Part of the clones is not carried over; for the studies checked, unresolved V genes explain less than half of this, and the remainder is unexplained. V, J and clone size are those of that table, while D and trimming were read from the DNA. The sample table lists 160,000 or so clones, about 85% of them with a count of one. Together, the top ten hold about 5.6% of the sample.

CDR1 MNHEY and CDR2 SVGAGI were looked up in the germline V gene. The CDR3, from cysteine to phenylalanine, totals 13 residues. This entry keeps only the CDR3 DNA: 39 bases, framed from base 1. Trimming leaves V shorter by 7 bases and J shorter by 8 bases, with the junction holding 8 bases beyond the gene matches. At one collaborating source in Seattle, patients were enrolled during active infection and were followed longitudinally through the course of disease. The collaborating institutions used their own protocols to collect whole blood in K2EDTA tubes. Collaborator samples were shipped for TCRbeta analysis as frozen whole blood, isolated PBMCs, or DNA extracted from either sample type.

The chain was built from TRBV6-5 and TRBJ2-1; TRBD1 aligns with 7 central bases. Sequencing used peripheral blood. This receptor was identified in a woman aged 50 to 60 with COVID-19, enrolled during active disease. CDR3 region: CASMAGGLDEQFF. The nucleotide sequence is given as TGTGCCAGCATGGCAGGGGGTCTAGATGAGCAGTTCTTC.